One sample yielded the 20 T cell receptor beta chains listed below, sequenced in a study of naive and memory T cell subsets (dated by TCRdb to about 2017). The library was prepared using UMI-ligation and nested PCR. This sample was sequenced with an Illumina MiSeq. The beta constant-region primer consisted of an equimolar mixture of two oligonucleotides that together covered TRBC1 and TRBC2. Starting from the raw public reads, TCRdb applied fastp trimming at Q25, assembled clones with MiXCR and retained in-frame beta chains. Rows are combined by CDR3 protein, so each entry shows the most common genes and DNA. The table for this sample lists around 160,000 distinct CDR3 sequences; around 15% of them were counted only once. The ten largest clones represent roughly 0.14% of the sample. The sample consisted of naive CD4+ T cells from blood. The cell subset or site label on this specimen signifies: naive T cells, CD45RA high CD27+. Receptors were obtained from a human donor in good health.

This clonotype was recorded a few times. The chain recombines TRBV7-2 with TRBJ1-5, with TRBD1 as a possible D gene (5 bases). V lost 10 bases and J lost 4, with 14 bases in between. The CDR3 loop spans 13 amino acids. CDR1 SGHTA and CDR2 FQGNSA come from the germline V gene. The CDR3 DNA reads TGTGCCACCGCCGGGACGGCAAATCAGCCCCAGCATTTT. This codes for CATAGTANQPQHF. Together with reference TRBV7-2 and TRBJ1-5, the CDR3 gives the full variable domain: GAGVSQSPSNKVTEKGKDVELRCDPISGHTALYWYRQSLGQGLEFLIYFQGNSAPDKSGLPSDRFSAERTGGSVSTLTIQRTQQEDSAVYLCATAGTANQPQHFGDGTRLSIL.

This clonotype came up a few times. This rearrangement joins TRBV24-1 to TRBJ2-1, with 13 bases that match TRBD2. Germline V gene data show CDR1 as KGHDR and CDR2 as SFDVKD. With 4 bases clipped from V and 6 bases from J, the junction kept 5 bases outside the gene matches. This CDR3 has 16 amino acids. As DNA, the CDR3 is TGTGCCACCAGTGAGCCGGGACTAGCGGGAACCAATGAGCAGTTCTTC. This gives the protein CATSEPGLAGTNEQFF.

This clonotype turned up a few times. CDR3 in DNA: TGTGCCAGCAGTCCCAGGAGGGGCCAACGCGGGGAGCTGTTTTTT. This codes for CASSPRRGQRGELFF. This chain links TRBV12-3 or TRBV12-4 with TRBJ2-2; D is possibly TRBD2 (6 bases). V lost 5 bases and J lost 7, with 17 bases in between. The CDR3 has 15 residues.

This clonotype was seen a handful of times. The chain employs TRBV5-1 and TRBJ2-7, with 11 bases fitting TRBD1. The V and J ends lost 0 bases and 7 bases, in that order; junction bases with no gene match: 9. CDR3 length equals 16 residues. Germline V CDR1 and CDR2: SGHRS, YFSETQ. Here the CDR3 DNA reads TGCGCCAGCAGCTTGGGGACAGGGGGCCCCTCTAAGGAGCAGTACTTC. This sequence encodes CASSLGTGGPSKEQYF. Full variable domain (rest looked up from reference TRBV5-1 and TRBJ2-7): KAGVTQTPRYLIKTRGQQVTLSCSPISGHRSVSWYQQTPGQGLQFLFEYFSETQRNKGNFPGRFSGRQFSNSRSEMNVSTLELGDSALYLCASSLGTGGPSKEQYFGPGTRLTVT.

The chain couples TRBV4-1 to TRBJ1-5; D not resolved. Trimming took off 0 bases at V and 3 bases at J, with 12 bases between the two ends. CDR1 MGHRA and CDR2 YSYEKL come from the germline V gene. The CDR3 sequence is 16 residues long. CDR3 in amino acids: CASSQDRNRPNQPQHF. In DNA, the CDR3 is TGCGCCAGCAGCCAAGATCGAAACCGGCCCAATCAGCCCCAGCATTTT.

The sample holds a few counts of this clonotype. The gene calls are TRBV7-2 and TRBJ2-1; 11 bases fit TRBD2. The V gene end was trimmed by 6 bases and the J gene end by 6 bases; junction bases not matched to a gene: 7. Per germline, CDR1 SGHTA and CDR2 FQGNSA. This CDR3 is 15 amino acids long. The CDR3 DNA is TGTGCCAGCAGGGTAGCGGGAGGGCCACGCAATGAGCAGTTCTTC. Translated: CASRVAGGPRNEQFF.

J is TRBJ1-5 and V is TRBV12-3 or TRBV12-4; D is ambiguous. The germline V and J ends were trimmed by 5 bases and 3 bases, with 11 bases remaining between them. There are 14 residues in the CDR3. The CDR3 DNA reads TGTGCCAGCAGTCGGGATGCCTTCAATCAGCCCCAGCATTTT. As protein: CASSRDAFNQPQHF.

The J gene is TRBJ2-7, the V gene TRBV9; no clear D gene. Trimming pared 6 bases from V and 2 bases from J, leaving 15 bases between. CDR3 length equals 14 residues. Germline V gives CDR1 SGDLS, CDR2 YYNGEE. The CDR3 sequence is CASTTGLDPYEQYF. The CDR3 DNA reads TGTGCCAGCACCACGGGTCTAGACCCCTACGAGCAGTACTTC.

Details on this clonotype: A much more abundant neighbour one base away suggests this may be a read error. The rearrangement uses TRBV5-1 and TRBJ2-3; no clear D gene. The CDR3 contains 12 residues. Germline loops: CDR1 SGHRS, CDR2 YFSETQ. V was shortened by 2 bases and J by 4 bases, with 5 bases between the two germline ends. CDR3 nucleotides: TGCGCCAGCAGCTTCGGATCAGATACGCAGTATTTT. Its translation is CASSFGSDTQYF.

The CDR3 DNA follows: TGTGCCAGTAGTATGGTGGAAGCCGAGCAGTACTTC. Protein product: CASSMVEAEQYF. The chain recombines TRBV19 with TRBJ2-7; D unclear. This CDR3 is 12 amino acids long. Germline V gene sequence: CDR1 LNHDA, CDR2 SQIVND (reference sequence). V was clipped by 3 bases and J by 6 bases, with 9 bases between them.

This sequence joins TRBV5-1 and TRBJ2-7; D may match TRBD1 or TRBD2 (6 bases each). This CDR3 has 15 residues. V was shortened by 4 bases and J by 0 bases, with 14 bases between the two germline ends. Germline CDR1 SGHRS, CDR2 YFSETQ. The DNA of the CDR3 is TGCGCCAGCAGCGGGGGGCAGGCCGGCTCCTACGAGCAGTACTTC. This translates into CASSGGQAGSYEQYF.

The V gene is TRBV30, the J gene TRBJ2-7; D not resolved. Germline V gene lookup returns CDR1 GTSNPN and CDR2 SVGIG (reference sequence). V lost 3 bases, J lost 0 bases, and 6 bases lay in between. The CDR3 extends over 12 amino acids. The CDR3 DNA sequence: TGTGCCTGGAGGGCCAGCTCCTACGAGCAGTACTTC. Protein: CAWRASSYEQYF.

The CDR3 is CASSLGTGDSYGYTF. The CDR3 nucleotides are TGTGCCAGCAGTTTAGGGACAGGGGACAGCTATGGCTACACCTTC. The V gene is TRBV12-3 or TRBV12-4, the J gene TRBJ1-2; 9 bases match TRBD1. The length of the CDR3 is 15 residues. V lost 1 base to trimming and J lost 4 bases; unmatched junction nucleotides: 4.

This clonotype has a handful of counts. V and J are TRBV23-1 and TRBJ1-2; D not certain. TRBV23-1 is placed among ORFs of uncertain function. The CDR3 length is 17 residues. V was cut by 2 bases and J by 4 bases, with 20 bases left in between. CDR3 residues: CASSQAYGEFSCYGYTF. The CDR3 nucleotides are TGCGCCAGCAGTCAAGCCTACGGGGAGTTTTCTTGCTATGGCTACACCTTC.

This chain joins TRBV5-6 and TRBJ2-7, with D perhaps TRBD2 (6 bases). The CDR3 extends over 14 amino acids. The germline V gene encodes CDR1 SGHDT and CDR2 YYEEEE. V dropped 5 bases and J dropped 3 bases, with 15 bases sitting between them. CDR3 bases: TGTGCCAGCAGTGCGGGGCCCGGACGCTACGAGCAGTACTTC. Amino acids: CASSAGPGRYEQYF.

V usage is TRBV3-1 and J usage is TRBJ1-2, with no clear D. The length of the CDR3 is 16 residues. Germline CDR1 LGHDT, CDR2 YNNKEL (reference sequence). V was shortened by 0 bases and J by 0 bases, with 11 bases between the two germline ends. The CDR3 DNA reads TGTGCCAGCAGCCAAGATGCAAGGGTAGCTAACTATGGCTACACCTTC. Amino acid sequence: CASSQDARVANYGYTF.

This rearrangement joins TRBV7-8 to TRBJ2-7, with D maybe TRBD2 (6 bases). The length of the CDR3 is 15 residues. CDR1 and CDR2 (germline): SGHVS, FQNEAQ. Trimming took off 0 bases at V and 6 bases at J, with 15 bases between the two ends. The CDR3 region has the DNA TGTGCCAGCAGCTTAGCGTTGGGGGGAACGGGCGAGCAGTACTTC. It encodes CASSLALGGTGEQYF.

The V call is TRBV6-4, the J call TRBJ2-1, with 12 nucleotides matching TRBD2. The CDR3 is 13 residues long. V lost 2 bases and J lost 13; bases outside the gene matches: 3. The germline V gene encodes CDR1 MRHNA and CDR2 SNTAGT. CDR3 protein: CASSDGLAGTQFF. CDR3 sequence (DNA): TGTGCCAGCAGTGACGGACTAGCGGGAACTCAGTTCTTC.

This clonotype was seen more than once but under ten times. The chain is built from TRBV6-2 or TRBV6-3 and TRBJ1-2, with TRBD1 matching 7 bases. The length of the CDR3 is 15 residues. V lost 6 bases and J lost 2; bases outside the gene matches: 9. Germline V lookup: CDR1 MNHEY, CDR2 SVGEGT. The CDR3 is CASSRTGLRNYGYTF. As DNA, the CDR3 is TGTGCCAGCAGCCGGACAGGACTTAGAAACTATGGCTACACCTTC.

This sequence joins TRBV28 and TRBJ2-7, with a possible D match to TRBD1 (5 bases). From germline, CDR1 is MDHEN and CDR2 SYDVKM. The CDR3 is made up of 13 amino acids. Trimming stripped 6 bases from V and 3 bases from J, with 12 bases between. The DNA for the CDR3 is TGTGCCAGCAGCCCAGGGCGGAACTACGAGCAGTACTTC. It codes for CASSPGRNYEQYF.